This T cell receptor beta chain was profiled in a study of blood T cell repertoires in COVID-19. Per the germline V gene, CDR1 is MDHEN and CDR2 is SYDVKM. The CDR3 has 17 amino acids. The germline V and J ends were trimmed by 3 bases and 6 bases, with 23 bases remaining between them. Original methodology: Researchers report that nucleated cell counts were estimated from reference gene primer amplification. Method: immunoSEQ multiplex PCR; TCRdb's copy keeps in-frame clones and lacks some. The V and J calls and clone size come from that table; D and trimming were worked out from the DNA. The sample gives some 130,000 clones, approximately 90% of which show up once; about a tenth is in the top ten.

What was sequenced was peripheral blood. This receptor was obtained from a man aged 45 to 65 with acute or convalescent COVID-19. The rearrangement joins TRBV28 to TRBJ1-1, with D perhaps TRBD1 (6 bases). The CDR3 DNA sequence: TGTGCCAGCAGTTTGGACCCCGGGGGGGGGCGGAAAGCTGAAGCTTTCTTT. This translates into CASSLDPGGGRKAEAFF.